This T cell receptor beta chain was recovered during a study of graft-versus-host responses after intestinal transplantation. Overall study context: Recipients had transplants, and these were multivisceral, liver-intestinal, or isolated intestinal. General study findings and limits: HvG clone declines early post-transplant were associated with peak circulating GvH levels.

The CDR3 is 15 amino acids. J lost 4 bases, V lost 3 bases, and 8 bases had no gene match. CDR1 is MNHEY and CDR2 is SMNVEV in the germline V gene (reference sequence). Data came from immunoSEQ multiplex PCR; TCRdb stores just in-frame clones and leaves some out. This table holds over 55,000 clones, about 90% found once. For this clone: Its antigen is unidentified.

The V gene is TRBV27, the J gene TRBJ2-7; 8 bases map to TRBD2. This specimen was unstimulated CD8+ T cells sorted from spleen or lymph node cells, taken before intestinal transplant. This clonotype was obtained from a human donor who received an intestinal transplant. CDR3 protein: CASSLGGGPIYEQYF. The CDR3 region has the DNA TGTGCCAGCAGTTTGGGCGGGGGGCCCATTTACGAGCAGTACTTC.